This T cell receptor beta chain is from a study of blood T cell repertoires in COVID-19. Study summary: COVID-19 samples from acute and convalescent phases originated in the United States, Italy and Spain.

Original handling: Cell counts per sample came from amplifying reference gene primers. TCRdb keeps only in-frame clones here, not all; method: immunoSEQ multiplex PCR. That table supplies the V and J calls and clone size; D and trimming were determined from the DNA. The sample holds approximately 200,000 clones, 65% to 90% seen once. People in the exposed group encountered a COVID-19 case within 2 weeks before entering the study. Germline V gives CDR1 ENHRY, CDR2 SYGVKD. Trimming left V 0 bases short and J 0 bases short, with 8 bases between. This CDR3 is built from 15 residues. The TCR was taken from a woman in her thirties who had been exposed to COVID-19. Sequenced sample: PBMCs or T cells enriched from blood (not recorded which). J is TRBJ1-2 and V is TRBV10-3; D remains unclear. The CDR3 loop is CAISESEIANYGYTF. Here the CDR3 DNA reads TGTGCCATCAGTGAGTCCGAGATTGCTAACTATGGCTACACCTTC.